This TCR beta chain came from a study of cytomegalovirus exposure and HLA in healthy donors. General observations from the study: Many donors shared some public TCRs, even though most TCR sequences were rare.

PCR primers comprised 60 Vbeta and 13 Jbeta primers. Method: immunoSEQ multiplex PCR; TCRdb's copy keeps in-frame clones and lacks some. This sample has some 140,000 clones; around 75% occur once, and the top ten carry around 3.1%. Regarding this clone: Its antigen is currently unknown.

Sequenced input: PBMCs. The TCR was taken from a man aged 40-55 years in good health and CMV-seronegative.

This chain's CDR3 is CAWSVKGTRGPNEKLFF. As DNA, the CDR3 is TGTGCCTGGAGTGTAAAGGGGACAAGGGGGCCCAATGAAAAACTGTTTTTT. V is TRBV30 and J is TRBJ1-4, with 7 bases identical to TRBD1. Germline V gene lookup returns CDR1 GTSNPN and CDR2 SVGIG (reference sequence). This CDR3 spans 17 amino acids. The V and J ends lost 0 bases and 5 bases, in that order; junction bases with no gene match: 12.